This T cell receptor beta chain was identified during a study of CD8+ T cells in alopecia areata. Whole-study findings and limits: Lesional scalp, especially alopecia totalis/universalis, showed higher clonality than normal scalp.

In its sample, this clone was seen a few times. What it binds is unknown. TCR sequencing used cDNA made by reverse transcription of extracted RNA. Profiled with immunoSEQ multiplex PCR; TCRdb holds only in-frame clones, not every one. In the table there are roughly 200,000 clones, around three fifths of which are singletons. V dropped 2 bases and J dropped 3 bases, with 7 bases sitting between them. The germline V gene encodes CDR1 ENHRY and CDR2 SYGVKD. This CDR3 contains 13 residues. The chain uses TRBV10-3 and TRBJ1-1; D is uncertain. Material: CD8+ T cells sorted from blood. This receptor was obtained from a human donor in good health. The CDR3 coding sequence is TGTGCCATCAGTGAGGAGACTTACACTGAAGCTTTCTTT. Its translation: CAISEETYTEAFF.